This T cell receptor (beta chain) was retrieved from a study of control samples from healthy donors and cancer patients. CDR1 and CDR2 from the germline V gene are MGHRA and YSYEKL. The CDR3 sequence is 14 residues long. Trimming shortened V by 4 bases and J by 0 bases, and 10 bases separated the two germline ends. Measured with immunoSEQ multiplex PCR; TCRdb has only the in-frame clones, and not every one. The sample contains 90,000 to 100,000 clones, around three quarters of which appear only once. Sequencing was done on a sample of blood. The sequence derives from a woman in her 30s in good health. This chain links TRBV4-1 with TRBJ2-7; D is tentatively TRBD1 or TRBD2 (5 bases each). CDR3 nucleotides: TGCGCCAGCAGCCGAGCCGGGACCTCCTACGAGCAGTACTTC. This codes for CASSRAGTSYEQYF.